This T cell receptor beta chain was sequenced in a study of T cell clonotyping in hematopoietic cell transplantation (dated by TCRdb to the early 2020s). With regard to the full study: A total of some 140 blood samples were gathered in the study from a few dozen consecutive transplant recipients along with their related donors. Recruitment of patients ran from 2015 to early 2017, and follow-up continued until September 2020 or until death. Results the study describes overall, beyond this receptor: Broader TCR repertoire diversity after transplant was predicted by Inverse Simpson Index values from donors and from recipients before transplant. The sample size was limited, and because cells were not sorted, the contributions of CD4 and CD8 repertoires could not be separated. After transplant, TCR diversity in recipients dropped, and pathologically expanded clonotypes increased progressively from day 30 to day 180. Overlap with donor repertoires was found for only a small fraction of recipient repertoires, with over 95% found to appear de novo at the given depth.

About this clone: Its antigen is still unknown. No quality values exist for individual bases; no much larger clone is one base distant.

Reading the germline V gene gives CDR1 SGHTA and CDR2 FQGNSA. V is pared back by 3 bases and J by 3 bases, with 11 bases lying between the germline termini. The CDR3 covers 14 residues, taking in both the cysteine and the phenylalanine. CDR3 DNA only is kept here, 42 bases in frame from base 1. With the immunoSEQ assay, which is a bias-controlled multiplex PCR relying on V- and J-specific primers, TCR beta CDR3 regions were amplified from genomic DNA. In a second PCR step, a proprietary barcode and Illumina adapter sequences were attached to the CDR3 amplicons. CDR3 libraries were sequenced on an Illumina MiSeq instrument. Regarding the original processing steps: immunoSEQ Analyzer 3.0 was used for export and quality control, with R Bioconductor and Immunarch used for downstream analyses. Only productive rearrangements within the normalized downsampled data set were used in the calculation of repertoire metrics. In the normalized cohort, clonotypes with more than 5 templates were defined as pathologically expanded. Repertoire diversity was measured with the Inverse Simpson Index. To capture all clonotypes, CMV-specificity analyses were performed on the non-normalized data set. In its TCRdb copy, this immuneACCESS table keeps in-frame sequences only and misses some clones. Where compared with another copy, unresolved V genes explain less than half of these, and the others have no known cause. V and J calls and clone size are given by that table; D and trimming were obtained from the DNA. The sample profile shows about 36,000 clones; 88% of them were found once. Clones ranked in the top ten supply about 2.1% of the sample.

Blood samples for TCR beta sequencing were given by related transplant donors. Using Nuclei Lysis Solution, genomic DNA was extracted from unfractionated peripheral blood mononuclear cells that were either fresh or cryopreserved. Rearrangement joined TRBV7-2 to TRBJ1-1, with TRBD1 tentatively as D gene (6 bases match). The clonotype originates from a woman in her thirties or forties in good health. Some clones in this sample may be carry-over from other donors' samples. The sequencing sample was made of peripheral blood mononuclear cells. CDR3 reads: CASSFYREYTEAFF. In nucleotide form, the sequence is TGTGCCAGCAGCTTTTACAGGGAGTACACTGAAGCTTTCTTT.